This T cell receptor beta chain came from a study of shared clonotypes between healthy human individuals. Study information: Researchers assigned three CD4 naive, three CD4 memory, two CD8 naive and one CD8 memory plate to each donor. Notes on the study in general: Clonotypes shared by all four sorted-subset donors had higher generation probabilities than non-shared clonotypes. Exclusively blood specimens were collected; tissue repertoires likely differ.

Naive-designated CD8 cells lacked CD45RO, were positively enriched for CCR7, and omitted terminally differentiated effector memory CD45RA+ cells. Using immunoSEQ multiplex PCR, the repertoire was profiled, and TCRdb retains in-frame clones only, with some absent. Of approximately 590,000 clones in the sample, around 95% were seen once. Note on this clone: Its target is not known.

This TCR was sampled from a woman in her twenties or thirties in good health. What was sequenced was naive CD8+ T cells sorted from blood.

This chain's CDR3 is CAIHIPYEQYF. The CDR3, as DNA: TGTGCCATCCACATTCCCTACGAGCAGTACTTC. The V call is TRBV28, the J call TRBJ2-7; D is uncertain. Germline CDR1 MDHEN, CDR2 SYDVKM. The CDR3 is 11 residues long. Trimming removed 10 bases at V and 2 bases at J, with 9 bases between.